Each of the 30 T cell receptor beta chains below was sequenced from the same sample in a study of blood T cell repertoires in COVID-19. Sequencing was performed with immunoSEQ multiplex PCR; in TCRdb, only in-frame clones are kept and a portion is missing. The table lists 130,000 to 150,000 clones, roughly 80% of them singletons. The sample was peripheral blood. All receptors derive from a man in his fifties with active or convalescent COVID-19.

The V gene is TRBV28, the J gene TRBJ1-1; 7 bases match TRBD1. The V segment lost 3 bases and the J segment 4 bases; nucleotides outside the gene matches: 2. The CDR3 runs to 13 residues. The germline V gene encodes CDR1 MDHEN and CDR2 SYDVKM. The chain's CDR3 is CASSFQGGTEAFF. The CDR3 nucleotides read TGTGCCAGCAGTTTCCAGGGGGGCACTGAAGCTTTCTTT.

CDR3 DNA sequence: TGTGCCAGCAGTATCCTAGCCGGCGGGGAGCTGTTTTTT. It is translated as CASSILAGGELFF. The chain employs TRBV6-2 or TRBV6-3 and TRBJ2-2, with D perhaps matching TRBD2 (5 bases). CDR1 is MNHEY and CDR2 is SVGEGT in the germline V gene. The V end lost 5 bases, the J end lost 7 bases, and 11 bases lay between the germline ends. This CDR3 comprises 13 residues.

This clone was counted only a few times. CDR3 residues: CASSTNRYNEQFF. CDR3 nucleotides: TGTGCCAGTAGCACTAACCGGTACAATGAGCAGTTCTTC. V and J are TRBV19 and TRBJ2-1; D is undetermined. V was pared by 6 bases and J by 4 bases, with 10 bases between. CDR3 size: 13 residues. Germline CDR1 LNHDA, CDR2 SQIVND (reference sequence).

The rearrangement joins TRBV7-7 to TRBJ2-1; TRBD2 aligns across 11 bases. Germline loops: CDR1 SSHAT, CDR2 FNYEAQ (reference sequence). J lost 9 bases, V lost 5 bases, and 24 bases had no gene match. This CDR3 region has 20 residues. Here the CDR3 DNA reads TGTGCCAGCAGCCTCGGTGGACAGGGTGGGCTAGCGGGAGGAGGCGGTGAGCAGTTCTTC. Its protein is CASSLGGQGGLAGGGGEQFF.

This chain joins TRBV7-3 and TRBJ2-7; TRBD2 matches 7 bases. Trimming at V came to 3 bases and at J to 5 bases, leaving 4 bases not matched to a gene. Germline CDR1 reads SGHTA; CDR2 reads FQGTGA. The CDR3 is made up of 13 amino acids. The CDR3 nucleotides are TGTGCCAGCAGCTTGGAGCGGGACCACGAGCAGTACTTC. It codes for CASSLERDHEQYF.

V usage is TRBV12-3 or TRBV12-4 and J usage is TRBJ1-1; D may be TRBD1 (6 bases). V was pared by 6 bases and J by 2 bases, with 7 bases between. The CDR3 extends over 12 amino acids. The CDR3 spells CASRTGNTEAFF. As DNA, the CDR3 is TGTGCCAGCAGGACAGGAAACACTGAAGCTTTCTTT.

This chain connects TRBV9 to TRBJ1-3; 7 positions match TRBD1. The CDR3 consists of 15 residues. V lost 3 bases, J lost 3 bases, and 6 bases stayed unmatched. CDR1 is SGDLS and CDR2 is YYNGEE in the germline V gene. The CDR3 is CASSGTGVVGNTIYF. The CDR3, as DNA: TGTGCCAGCAGCGGTACAGGGGTAGTTGGAAACACCATATATTTT.

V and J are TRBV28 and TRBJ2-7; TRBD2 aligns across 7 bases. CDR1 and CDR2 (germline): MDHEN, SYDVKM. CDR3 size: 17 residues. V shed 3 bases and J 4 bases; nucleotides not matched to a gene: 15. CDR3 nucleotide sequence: TGTGCCAGCAGTTTTGGAATAGCGGGCGCTGGGGAGTACGAGCAGTACTTC. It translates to CASSFGIAGAGEYEQYF.

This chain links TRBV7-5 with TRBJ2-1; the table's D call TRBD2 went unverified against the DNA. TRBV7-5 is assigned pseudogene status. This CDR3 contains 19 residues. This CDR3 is CVRSLAKRLSGSCYHEQFF. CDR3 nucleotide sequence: TGTGTCAGAAGCTTAGCCAAGAGATTAAGCGGGAGCTGCTACCATGAGCAGTTCTTC.

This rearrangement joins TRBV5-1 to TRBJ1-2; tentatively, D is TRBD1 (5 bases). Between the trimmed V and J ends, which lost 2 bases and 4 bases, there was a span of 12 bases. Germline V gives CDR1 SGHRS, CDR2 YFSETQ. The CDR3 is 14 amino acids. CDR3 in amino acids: CASSFPGGGYGYTF. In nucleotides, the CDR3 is TGCGCCAGCAGCTTCCCGGGGGGGGGCTATGGCTACACCTTC.

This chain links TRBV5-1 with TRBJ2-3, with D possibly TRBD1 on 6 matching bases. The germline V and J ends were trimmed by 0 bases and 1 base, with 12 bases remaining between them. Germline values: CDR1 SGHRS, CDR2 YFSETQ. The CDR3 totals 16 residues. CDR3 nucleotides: TGCGCCAGCAGCTTGGGTTGGGCAGGGGGCACAGATACGCAGTATTTT. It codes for CASSLGWAGGTDTQYF.

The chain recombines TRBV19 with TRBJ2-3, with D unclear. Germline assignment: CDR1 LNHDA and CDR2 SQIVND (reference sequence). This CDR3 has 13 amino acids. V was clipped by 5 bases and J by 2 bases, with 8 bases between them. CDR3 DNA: TGTGCCAGTAGTGGCAGAAACACAGATACGCAGTATTTT. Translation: CASSGRNTDTQYF.

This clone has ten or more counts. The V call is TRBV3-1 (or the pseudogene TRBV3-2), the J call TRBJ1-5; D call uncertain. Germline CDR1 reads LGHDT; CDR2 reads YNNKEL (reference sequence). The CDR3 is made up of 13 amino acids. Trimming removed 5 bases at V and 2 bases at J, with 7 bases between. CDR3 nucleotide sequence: TGTGCCAGCAGCGGGCCGGGCAATCAGCCCCAGCATTTT. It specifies CASSGPGNQPQHF.

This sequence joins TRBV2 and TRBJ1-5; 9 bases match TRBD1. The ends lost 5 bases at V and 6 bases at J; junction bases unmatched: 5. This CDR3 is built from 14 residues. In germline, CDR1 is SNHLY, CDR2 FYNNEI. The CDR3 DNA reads TGTGCCAGCAGTCGGGACAGGGAGACTCAGCCCCAGCATTTT. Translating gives CASSRDRETQPQHF.

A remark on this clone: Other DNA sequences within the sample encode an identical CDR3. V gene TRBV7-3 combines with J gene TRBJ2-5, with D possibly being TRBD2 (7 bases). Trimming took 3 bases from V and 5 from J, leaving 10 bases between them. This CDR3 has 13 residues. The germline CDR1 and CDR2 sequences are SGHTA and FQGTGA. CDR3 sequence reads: CASSFTGGETQYF. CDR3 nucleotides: TGTGCCAGCAGCTTTACGGGGGGCGAGACCCAGTACTTC.

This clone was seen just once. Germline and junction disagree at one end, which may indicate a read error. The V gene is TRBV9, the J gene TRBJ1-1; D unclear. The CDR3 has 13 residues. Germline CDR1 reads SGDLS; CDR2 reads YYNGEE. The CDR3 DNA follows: TGTGCCAGCAGCGTACCCGGGAACGCTGAAGCTTTCTTT. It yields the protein CASSVPGNAEAFF.

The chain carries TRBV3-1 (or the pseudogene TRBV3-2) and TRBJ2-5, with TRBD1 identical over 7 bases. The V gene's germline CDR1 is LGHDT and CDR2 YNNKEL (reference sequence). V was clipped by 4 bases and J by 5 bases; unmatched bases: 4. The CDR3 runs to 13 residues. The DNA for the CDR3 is TGTGCCAGCAGCCGGAACAGGGGCGAGACCCAGTACTTC. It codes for CASSRNRGETQYF.

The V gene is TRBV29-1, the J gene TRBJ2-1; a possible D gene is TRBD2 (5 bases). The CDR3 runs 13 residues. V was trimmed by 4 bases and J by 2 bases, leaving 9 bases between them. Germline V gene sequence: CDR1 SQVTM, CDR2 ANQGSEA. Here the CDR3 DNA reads TGCAGCGTTGGGTGGCGGGCCTACAATGAGCAGTTCTTC. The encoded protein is CSVGWRAYNEQFF.

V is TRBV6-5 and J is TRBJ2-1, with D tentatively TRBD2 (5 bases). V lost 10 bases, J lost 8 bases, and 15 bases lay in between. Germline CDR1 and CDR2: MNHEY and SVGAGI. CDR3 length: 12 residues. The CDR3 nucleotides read TGTGCCAACAGAGGAGTCGGGGATGAGCAGTTCTTC. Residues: CANRGVGDEQFF.

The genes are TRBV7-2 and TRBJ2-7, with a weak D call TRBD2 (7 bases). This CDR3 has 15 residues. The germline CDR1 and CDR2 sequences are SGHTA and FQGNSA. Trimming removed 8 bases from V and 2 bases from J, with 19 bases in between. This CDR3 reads CASRPGGAQTYEQYF. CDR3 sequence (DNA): TGTGCCAGCCGCCCTGGGGGGGCGCAGACCTACGAGCAGTACTTC.

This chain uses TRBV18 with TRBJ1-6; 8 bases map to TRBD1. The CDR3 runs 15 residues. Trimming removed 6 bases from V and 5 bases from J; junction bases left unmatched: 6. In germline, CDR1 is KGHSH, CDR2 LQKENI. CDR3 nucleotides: TGTGCCAGCTCGCCAACAGGGGGGGATAATTCACCCCTCCACTTT. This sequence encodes CASSPTGGDNSPLHF.

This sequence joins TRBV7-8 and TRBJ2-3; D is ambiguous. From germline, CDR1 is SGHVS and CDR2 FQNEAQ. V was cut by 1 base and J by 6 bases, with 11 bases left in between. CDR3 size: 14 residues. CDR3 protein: CASSLVGVGDTQYF. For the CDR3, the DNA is TGTGCCAGCAGCTTAGTAGGAGTTGGGGATACGCAGTATTTT.

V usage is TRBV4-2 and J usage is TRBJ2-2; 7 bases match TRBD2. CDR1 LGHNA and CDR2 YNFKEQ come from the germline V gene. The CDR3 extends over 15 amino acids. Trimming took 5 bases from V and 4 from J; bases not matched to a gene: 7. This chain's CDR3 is CASSGKRGGTGELFF. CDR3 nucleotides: TGTGCCAGCAGCGGTAAACGCGGGGGCACCGGGGAGCTGTTTTTT.

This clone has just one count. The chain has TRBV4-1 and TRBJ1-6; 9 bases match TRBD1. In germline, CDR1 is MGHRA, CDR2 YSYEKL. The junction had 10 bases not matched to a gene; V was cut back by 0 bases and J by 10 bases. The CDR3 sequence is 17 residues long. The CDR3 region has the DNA TGCGCCAGCAGCCAAGATAGAGGGGGGACAGGGCTGTCACCCCTCCACTTT. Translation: CASSQDRGGTGLSPLHF.

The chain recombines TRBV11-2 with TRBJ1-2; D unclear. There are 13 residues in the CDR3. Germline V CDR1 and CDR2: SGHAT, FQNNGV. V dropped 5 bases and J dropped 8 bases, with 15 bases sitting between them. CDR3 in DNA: TGTGCCAGCAGCCCTCTGAAAACTCACGGCTACACCTTC. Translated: CASSPLKTHGYTF.

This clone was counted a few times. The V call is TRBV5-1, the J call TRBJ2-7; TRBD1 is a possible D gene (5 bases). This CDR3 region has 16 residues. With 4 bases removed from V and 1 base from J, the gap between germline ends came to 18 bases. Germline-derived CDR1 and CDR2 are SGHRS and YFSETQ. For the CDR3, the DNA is TGCGCCAGCAGCCCCATTGGGGCAGATTTTTCCTACGAGCAGTACTTC. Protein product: CASSPIGADFSYEQYF.

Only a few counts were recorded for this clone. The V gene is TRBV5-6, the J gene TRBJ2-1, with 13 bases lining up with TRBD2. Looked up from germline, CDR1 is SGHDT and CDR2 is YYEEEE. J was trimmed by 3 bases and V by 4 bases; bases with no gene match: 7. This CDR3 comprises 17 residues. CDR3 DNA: TGTGCCAGCAGCCGGGGGACTAGCGGGATTGTCTACAATGAGCAGTTCTTC. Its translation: CASSRGTSGIVYNEQFF.

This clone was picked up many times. This CDR3 is CASSPSGLFPQHF. CDR3 in DNA: TGTGCCAGCAGTCCCTCCGGACTGTTTCCCCAGCATTTT. The chain joins TRBV28 to TRBJ1-5; D remains ambiguous. CDR1 MDHEN and CDR2 SYDVKM come from the germline V gene. The CDR3 runs 13 residues. The V end was cut by 5 bases, the J end by 10 bases, with 15 bases between.

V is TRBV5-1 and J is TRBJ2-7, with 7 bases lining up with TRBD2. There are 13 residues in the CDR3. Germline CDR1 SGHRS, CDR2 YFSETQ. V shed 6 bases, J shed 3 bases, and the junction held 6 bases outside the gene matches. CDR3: CASIPPSGYEQYF. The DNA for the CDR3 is TGCGCCAGCATCCCCCCTAGCGGCTACGAGCAGTACTTC.

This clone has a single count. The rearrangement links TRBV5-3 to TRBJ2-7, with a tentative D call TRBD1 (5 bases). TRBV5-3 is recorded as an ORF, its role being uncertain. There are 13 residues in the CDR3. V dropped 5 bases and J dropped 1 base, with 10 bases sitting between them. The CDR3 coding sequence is TGTGCCAGAAGTCTTGCAGGGTCCTACGAGCAGTACTTC. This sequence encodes CARSLAGSYEQYF.